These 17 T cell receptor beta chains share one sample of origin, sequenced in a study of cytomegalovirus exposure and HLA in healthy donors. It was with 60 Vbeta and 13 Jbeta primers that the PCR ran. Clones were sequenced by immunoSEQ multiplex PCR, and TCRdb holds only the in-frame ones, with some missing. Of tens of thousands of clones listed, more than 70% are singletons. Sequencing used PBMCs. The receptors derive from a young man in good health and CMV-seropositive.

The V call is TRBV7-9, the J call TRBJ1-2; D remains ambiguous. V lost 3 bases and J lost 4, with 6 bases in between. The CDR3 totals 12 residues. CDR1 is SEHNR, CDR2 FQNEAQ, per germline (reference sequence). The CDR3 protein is CASSLETYGYTF. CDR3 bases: TGTGCCAGCAGCTTGGAGACCTATGGCTACACCTTC.

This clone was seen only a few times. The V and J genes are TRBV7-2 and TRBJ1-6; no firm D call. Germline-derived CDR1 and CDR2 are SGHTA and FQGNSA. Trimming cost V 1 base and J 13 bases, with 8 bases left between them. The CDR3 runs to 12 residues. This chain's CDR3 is CASSLGLRPLHF. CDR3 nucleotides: TGTGCCAGCAGCTTAGGACTTAGGCCCCTCCACTTT.

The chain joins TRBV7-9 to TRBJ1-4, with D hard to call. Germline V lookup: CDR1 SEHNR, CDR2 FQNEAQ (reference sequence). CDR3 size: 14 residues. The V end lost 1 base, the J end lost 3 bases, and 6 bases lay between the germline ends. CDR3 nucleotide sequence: TGTGCCAGCAGCTTAGTTACACCTAATGAAAAACTGTTTTTT. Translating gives CASSLVTPNEKLFF.

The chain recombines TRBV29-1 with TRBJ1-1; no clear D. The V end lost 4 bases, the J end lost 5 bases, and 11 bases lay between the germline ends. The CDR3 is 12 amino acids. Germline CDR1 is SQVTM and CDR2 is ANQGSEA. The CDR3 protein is CSVGSGGTEAFF. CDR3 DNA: TGCAGCGTTGGCTCGGGAGGAACTGAAGCTTTCTTT.

The chain's CDR3 is CASSQDKAGGWTDTQYF. The CDR3 coding sequence is TGCGCCAGCAGCCAAGATAAGGCGGGGGGTTGGACAGATACGCAGTATTTT. The chain employs TRBV4-3 and TRBJ2-3, with 8 bases identical to TRBD2. CDR1 and CDR2 from the germline V gene are LGHNA and YSLEER. The CDR3 is 17 amino acids. The V gene end was trimmed by 0 bases and the J gene end by 3 bases; junction bases not matched to a gene: 8.

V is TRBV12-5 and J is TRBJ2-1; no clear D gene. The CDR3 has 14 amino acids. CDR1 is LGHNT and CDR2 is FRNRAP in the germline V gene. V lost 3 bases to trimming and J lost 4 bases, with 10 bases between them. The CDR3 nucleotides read TGTGCTAGTGGTTTTTCGGGTACTTACAATGAGCAGTTCTTC. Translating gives CASGFSGTYNEQFF. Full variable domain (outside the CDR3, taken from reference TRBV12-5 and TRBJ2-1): DARVTQTPRHKVTEMGQEVTMRCQPILGHNTVFWYRQTMMQGLELLAYFRNRAPLDDSGMPKDRFSAEMPDATLATLKIQPSEPRDSAVYFCASGFSGTYNEQFFGPGTRLTVL.

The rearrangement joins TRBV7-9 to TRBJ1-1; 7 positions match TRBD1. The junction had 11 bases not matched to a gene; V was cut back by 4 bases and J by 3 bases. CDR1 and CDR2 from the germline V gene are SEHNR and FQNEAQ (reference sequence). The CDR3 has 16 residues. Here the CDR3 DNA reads TGTGCCAGCAGCTCCCCCGACAGGGCGGCGGACACTGAAGCTTTCTTT. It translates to CASSSPDRAADTEAFF.

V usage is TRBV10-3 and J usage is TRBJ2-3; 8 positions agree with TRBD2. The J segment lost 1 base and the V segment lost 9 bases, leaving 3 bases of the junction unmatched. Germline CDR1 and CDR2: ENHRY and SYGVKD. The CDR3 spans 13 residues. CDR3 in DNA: TGTGCCATACTAGCGGCCCGCACAGATACGCAGTATTTT. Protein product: CAILAARTDTQYF.

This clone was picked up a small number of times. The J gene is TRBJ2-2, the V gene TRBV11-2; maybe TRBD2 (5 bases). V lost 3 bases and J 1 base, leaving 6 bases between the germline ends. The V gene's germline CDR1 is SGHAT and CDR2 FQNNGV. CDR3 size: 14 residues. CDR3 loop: CASSFAGNTGELFF. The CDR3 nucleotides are TGTGCCAGCAGCTTTGCGGGGAACACCGGGGAGCTGTTTTTT.

The CDR3 DNA is TGTGCCAGCAGTTTCGGGACAGCTTATGGCTACACCTTC. This codes for CASSFGTAYGYTF. The J gene is TRBJ1-2, the V gene TRBV27; 7 bases agree with TRBD1. The J segment lost 5 bases and the V segment lost 3 bases, leaving 3 bases of the junction unmatched. The CDR3 is 13 residues long. Germline-derived CDR1 and CDR2 are MNHEY and SMNVEV (reference sequence).

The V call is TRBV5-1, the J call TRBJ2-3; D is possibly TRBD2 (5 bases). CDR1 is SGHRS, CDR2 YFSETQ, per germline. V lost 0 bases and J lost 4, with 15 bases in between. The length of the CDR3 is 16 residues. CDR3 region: CASSLGLSRSADTQYF. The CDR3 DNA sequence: TGCGCCAGCAGCTTGGGACTAAGTCGATCGGCAGATACGCAGTATTTT.

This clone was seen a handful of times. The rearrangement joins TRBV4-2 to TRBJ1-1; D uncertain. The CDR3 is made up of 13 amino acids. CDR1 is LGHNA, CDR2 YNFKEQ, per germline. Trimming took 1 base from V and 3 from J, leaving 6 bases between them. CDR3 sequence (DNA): TGTGCCAGCAGCCAAGTAACAGACACTGAAGCTTTCTTT. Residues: CASSQVTDTEAFF.

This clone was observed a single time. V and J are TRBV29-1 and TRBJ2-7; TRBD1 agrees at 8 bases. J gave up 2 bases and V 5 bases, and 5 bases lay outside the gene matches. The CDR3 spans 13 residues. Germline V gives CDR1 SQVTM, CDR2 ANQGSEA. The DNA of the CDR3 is TGCAGCGTTCCAGGGGGCGCTGCCTACGAGCAGTACTTC. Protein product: CSVPGGAAYEQYF.

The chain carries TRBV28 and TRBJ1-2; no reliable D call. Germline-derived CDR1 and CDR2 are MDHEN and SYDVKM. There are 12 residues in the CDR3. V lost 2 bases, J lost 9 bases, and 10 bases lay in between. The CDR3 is CASSLLFSSYTF. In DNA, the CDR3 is TGTGCCAGCAGTTTACTTTTTTCTAGCTACACCTTC.

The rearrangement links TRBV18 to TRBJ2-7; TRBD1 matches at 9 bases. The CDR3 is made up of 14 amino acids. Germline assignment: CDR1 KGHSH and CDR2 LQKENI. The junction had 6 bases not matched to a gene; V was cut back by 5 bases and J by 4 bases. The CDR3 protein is CASSGGTGSYEQYF. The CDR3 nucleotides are TGTGCCAGCTCAGGCGGGACAGGGTCTTACGAGCAGTACTTC.

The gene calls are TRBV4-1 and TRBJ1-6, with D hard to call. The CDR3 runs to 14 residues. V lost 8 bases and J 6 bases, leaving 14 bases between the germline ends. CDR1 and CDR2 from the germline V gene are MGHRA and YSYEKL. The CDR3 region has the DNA TGCGCCAGCCCCCTTGTTGGCCCTAATTCACCCCTCCACTTT. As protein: CASPLVGPNSPLHF.

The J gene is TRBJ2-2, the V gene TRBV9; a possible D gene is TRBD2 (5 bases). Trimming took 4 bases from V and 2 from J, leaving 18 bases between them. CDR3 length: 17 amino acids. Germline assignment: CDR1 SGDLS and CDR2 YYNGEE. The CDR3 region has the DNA TGTGCCAGCAGCCCCTCGGGGAGCGCGCGCAACACCGGGGAGCTGTTTTTT. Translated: CASSPSGSARNTGELFF.